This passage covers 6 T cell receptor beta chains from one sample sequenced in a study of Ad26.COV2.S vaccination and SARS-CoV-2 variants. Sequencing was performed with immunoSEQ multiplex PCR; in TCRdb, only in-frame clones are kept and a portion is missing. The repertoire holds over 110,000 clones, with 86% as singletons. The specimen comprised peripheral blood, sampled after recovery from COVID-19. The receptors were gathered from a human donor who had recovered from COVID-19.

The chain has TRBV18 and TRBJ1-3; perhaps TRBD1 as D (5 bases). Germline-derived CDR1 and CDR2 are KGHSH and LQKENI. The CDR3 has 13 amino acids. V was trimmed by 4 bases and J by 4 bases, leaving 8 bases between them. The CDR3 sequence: CASSLPGGNTIYF. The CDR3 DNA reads TGTGCCAGCTCACTACCAGGGGGAAACACCATATATTTT.

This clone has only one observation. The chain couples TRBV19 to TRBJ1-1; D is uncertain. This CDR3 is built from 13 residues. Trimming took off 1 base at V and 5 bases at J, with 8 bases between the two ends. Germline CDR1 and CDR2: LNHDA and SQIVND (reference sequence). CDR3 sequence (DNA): TGTGCCAGTAGTATAGGAACGGGGACTGAAGCTTTCTTT. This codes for CASSIGTGTEAFF. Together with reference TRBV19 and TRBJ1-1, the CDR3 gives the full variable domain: DGGITQSPKYLFRKEGQNVTLSCEQNLNHDAMYWYRQDPGQGLRLIYYSQIVNDFQKGDIAEGYSVSREKKESFPLTVTSAQKNPTAFYLCASSIGTGTEAFFGQGTRLTVV.

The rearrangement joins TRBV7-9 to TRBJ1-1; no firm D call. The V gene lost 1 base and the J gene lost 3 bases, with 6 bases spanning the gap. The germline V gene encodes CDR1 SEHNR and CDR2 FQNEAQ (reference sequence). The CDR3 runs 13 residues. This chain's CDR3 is CASSLVHYTEAFF. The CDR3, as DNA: TGTGCCAGCAGCTTAGTTCATTACACTGAAGCTTTCTTT. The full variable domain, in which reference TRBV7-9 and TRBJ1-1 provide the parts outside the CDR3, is DTGVSQNPRHKITKRGQNVTFRCDPISEHNRLYWYRQTLGQGPEFLTYFQNEAQLEKSRLLSDRFSAERPKGSFSTLEIQRTEQGDSAMYLCASSLVHYTEAFFGQGTRLTVV.

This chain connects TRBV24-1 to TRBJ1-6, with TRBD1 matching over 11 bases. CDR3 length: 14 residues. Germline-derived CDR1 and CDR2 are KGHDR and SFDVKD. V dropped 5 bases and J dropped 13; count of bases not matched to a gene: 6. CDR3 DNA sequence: TGTGCCACCAGTGCGGGGACAGGGGGTTCCCCCCTCCACTTT. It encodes CATSAGTGGSPLHF.

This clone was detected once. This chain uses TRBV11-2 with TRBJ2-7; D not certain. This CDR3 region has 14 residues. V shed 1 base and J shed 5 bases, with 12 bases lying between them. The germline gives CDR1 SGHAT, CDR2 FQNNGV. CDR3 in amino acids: CASSLAQRIHEQYF. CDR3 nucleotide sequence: TGTGCCAGCAGCTTAGCCCAGCGAATCCACGAGCAGTACTTC.

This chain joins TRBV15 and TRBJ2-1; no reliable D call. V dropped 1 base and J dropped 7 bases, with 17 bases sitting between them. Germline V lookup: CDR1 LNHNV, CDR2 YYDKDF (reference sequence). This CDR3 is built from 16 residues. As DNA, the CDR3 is TGTGCCACCAGCAGAGGGATCGACCCCCGAGAGAATGAGCAGTTCTTC. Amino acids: CATSRGIDPRENEQFF.